The 15 T cell receptor beta chains reported below all come from one sample, sequenced in a study of prognosis after radiotherapy for stage I lung cancer. Researchers used two-round multiplex PCR to amplify TCR beta CDR3 starting from genomic DNA. Initially, in first-round PCR, primers specific to each TRBV and TRBJ gene were used. TCRdb reanalysed the multiplex PCR reads using MiXCR and keeps one entry per CDR3 protein. The repertoire consists of more than 15,000 distinct CDR3 sequences, with more than 35% occurring once and the leading ten covering under 40%. Sequenced here: PBMCs, sampled before or after stereotactic body radiation therapy (not recorded which). The receptors were gathered from a donor at least 50 years old with non-small cell lung cancer.

In its sample, this clonotype is medium-sized. The rearrangement joins TRBV6-1 to TRBJ1-3; D remains unclear. Per the germline V gene, CDR1 is MNHNS and CDR2 is SASEGT. The V and J ends lost 10 bases and 0 bases respectively, with 10 bases between them. This CDR3 comprises 13 residues. The DNA of the CDR3 is TGTGCCACCGACCGGAACTCTGGAAACACCATATATTTT. Amino acid sequence: CATDRNSGNTIYF.

This clonotype was seen many times. The chain links TRBV5-4 to TRBJ1-2; TRBD1 agrees at 9 bases. Germline CDR1 reads SGHNT; CDR2 reads YYREEE (reference sequence). The CDR3 has 14 residues. J was trimmed by 3 bases and V by 3 bases; bases with no gene match: 3. The CDR3 sequence is CASSSQGADYGYTF. The CDR3 DNA is TGTGCCAGCAGCTCACAGGGGGCTGACTATGGCTACACCTTC.

The chain employs TRBV12-3 or TRBV12-4 and TRBJ2-1, with D perhaps TRBD1 (5 bases). Trimming cost V 1 base and J 0 bases, with 13 bases left between them. The CDR3 extends over 17 amino acids. Written as DNA, the CDR3 is TGTGCCAGCAGTTTAGGGGGCCTGCTTAGCTCCTACAATGAGCAGTTCTTC. Protein sequence: CASSLGGLLSSYNEQFF.

The chain recombines TRBV7-6 with TRBJ2-7, with 7 bases fitting TRBD1. From germline, CDR1 is SGHVS and CDR2 FNYEAQ. CDR3 length: 14 residues. Trimming removed 5 bases from V and 2 bases from J; junction bases left unmatched: 6. The CDR3 DNA sequence: TGTGCCAGCAGCCCCAGAGGGACAGCCTACGAGCAGTACTTC. Translation: CASSPRGTAYEQYF.

The rearrangement links TRBV6-1 to TRBJ2-5, with a tentative D call TRBD2 (7 bases). Germline V CDR1 and CDR2: MNHNS, SASEGT. This CDR3 has 16 residues. Trimming removed 7 bases from V and 2 bases from J, with 20 bases in between. For the CDR3, the DNA is TGTGCCAGCATGAACAAACTGGCGGGGGCTCAAGAGACCCAGTACTTC. It codes for CASMNKLAGAQETQYF.

This clonotype was picked up a small number of times. Given a much more abundant clone one base away, this may be a read error. The rearrangement joins TRBV20-1 to TRBJ2-7; D not resolved. There are 13 residues in the CDR3. CDR1 and CDR2 from the germline V gene are DFQATT and SNEGSKA (reference sequence). The CDR3 loop is CSPAALSSYEQYF. For the CDR3, the DNA is TGTAGTCCGGCGGCCCTCAGCTCCTACGAGCAGTACTTC.

This clonotype counts as medium-sized. CDR3: CASSEGAVGTSMNTEAFF. The CDR3 nucleotides are TGTGCCAGCAGTGAAGGCGCCGTTGGGACAAGCATGAACACTGAAGCTTTCTTT. V is TRBV2 and J is TRBJ1-1; maybe TRBD1 (6 bases). CDR3 length: 18 amino acids. V was pared by 1 base and J by 0 bases, with 18 bases between. The germline CDR1 and CDR2 sequences are SNHLY and FYNNEI.

The rearrangement links TRBV2 to TRBJ2-5, with 7 bases aligning to TRBD2. CDR3 length: 12 residues. J was trimmed by 5 bases and V by 7 bases; bases with no gene match: 4. CDR1 is SNHLY, CDR2 FYNNEI, per germline. The CDR3 here is CASNRAGETQYF. CDR3 DNA: TGTGCCAGCAACCGAGCGGGGGAGACCCAGTACTTC.

This clonotype was seen repeatedly, ten times or more. This chain joins TRBV27 and TRBJ2-5; no clear D. Germline CDR1 is MNHEY and CDR2 is SMNVEV (reference sequence). V was cut by 0 bases and J by 3 bases, with 11 bases left in between. The CDR3 has 15 amino acids. This CDR3 reads CASSLSVEFKETQYF. The CDR3 DNA sequence: TGTGCCAGCAGTTTATCGGTCGAGTTTAAAGAGACCCAGTACTTC.

This clonotype was counted ten times or more. The genes are TRBV4-1 and TRBJ1-4; perhaps TRBD1 as D (6 bases). V gave up 8 bases and J gave up 6 bases, with 16 bases separating them. This CDR3 spans 14 amino acids. Germline-derived CDR1 and CDR2 are MGHRA and YSYEKL. The CDR3, as DNA: TGCGCCAGCCGGAGACAGGAGGTAGATGAAAAACTGTTTTTT. It translates to CASRRQEVDEKLFF.

This clonotype was counted ten times or more. The CDR3 DNA follows: TGCAGTGCCCGTCGGACAGGCACGACCGCTGAAGCTTTCTTT. Translating it yields CSARRTGTTAEAFF. This chain connects TRBV20-1 to TRBJ1-1, with TRBD1 matching over 7 bases. V lost 6 bases and J lost 6; bases outside the gene matches: 13. This CDR3 comprises 14 residues. CDR1 is DFQATT and CDR2 is SNEGSKA in the germline V gene (reference sequence).

The sample holds many counts of this clonotype. V and J are TRBV5-6 and TRBJ2-2; D call uncertain. CDR1 and CDR2 (germline): SGHDT, YYEEEE. CDR3 length: 14 amino acids. Trimming took off 4 bases at V and 2 bases at J, with 9 bases between the two ends. CDR3 amino acids: CASSLILNTGELFF. The CDR3 nucleotides are TGTGCCAGCAGCCTAATCCTAAACACCGGGGAGCTGTTTTTT.

The genes are TRBV11-2 and TRBJ2-1, with a weak D call TRBD2 (6 bases). The V gene's germline CDR1 is SGHAT and CDR2 FQNNGV. V lost 4 bases and J lost 6, with 10 bases in between. The CDR3 is made up of 13 amino acids. The CDR3 region has the DNA TGTGCCAGCAGCTCGGGACTTCCCAATGAGCAGTTCTTC. Protein: CASSSGLPNEQFF.

Worth noting for this clonotype: This may come from a read error, since a much larger clone is one base off. This chain uses TRBV27 with TRBJ2-1; D unclear. The CDR3 runs to 13 residues. Between the trimmed V and J ends, which lost 6 bases and 6 bases, there was a span of 12 bases. Germline-derived CDR1 and CDR2 are MNHEY and SMNVEV (reference sequence). CDR3 in DNA: TGTGCCAGCAGCGAGGTAGCAGTCAATGAGCAGTTCTTC. Its protein is CASSEVAVNEQFF.

J is TRBJ1-3 and V is TRBV9, with D unclear. The germline gives CDR1 SGDLS, CDR2 YYNGEE. CDR3 length: 13 amino acids. Trimming took 4 bases from V and 4 from J, leaving 9 bases between them. DNA of the CDR3: TGTGCCAGCAGCTATGGACCGGGAAACACCATATATTTT. This sequence encodes CASSYGPGNTIYF. The complete variable domain, with remaining parts taken from reference TRBV9 and TRBJ1-3, reads DSGVTQTPKHLITATGQRVTLRCSPRSGDLSVYWYQQSLDQGLQFLIQYYNGEERAKGNILERFSAQQFPDLHSELNLSSLELGDSALYFCASSYGPGNTIYFGEGSWLTVV.